This T cell receptor beta chain was identified during a study of shared clonotypes between healthy human individuals. The CDR3 loop spans 16 amino acids. The ends lost 1 base at V and 7 bases at J; junction bases unmatched: 6. CDR1 and CDR2 from the germline V gene are SGHVS and FQNEAQ. TCRdb's table, derived via immunoSEQ multiplex PCR, lists solely in-frame clones and lacks some. Among roughly 680,000 clones listed, just under 75% were seen once. J is TRBJ2-2 and V is TRBV7-8; 10 bases fit TRBD2. The TCR originated in a woman in her 30s in good health. Sequences were obtained from memory CD4+ T cells sorted from blood. The subset here: CD45RA-negative fraction. The CDR3 DNA reads TGTGCCAGCAGCTTAGAGGCTAGCGGGAGACACGGGGAGCTGTTTTTT. As protein: CASSLEASGRHGELFF.